This is a list of T cell receptor beta chains from one sample in a study of T cell repertoires in cytomegalovirus infection. TCRdb ran MiXCR on the reads and lists one entry per CDR3 protein. The sample comprises about 920,000 distinct CDR3 sequences, roughly 30% of which are singletons, and around an eighth rests with the top ten. No antigen is known for these receptors. Sequences were derived from cultured CD8+ T cells from PBMCs, sampled from culture after CMV antigen stimulation. The receptors derive from a human donor in good health (CMV status not recorded). Some clones in this sample may be carry-over from other donors' samples. The CDR3 runs from the conserved cysteine through the conserved F or W. A D gene is named only where the DNA matches it firmly. Part of the rows lack a size; the others show once, few, many or a class for expanded clones.

D gene: NA
clone size: NA
J gene: TRBJ1-5
V gene: TRBV19
CDR3 DNA: TGTGCCAGTAGTATAGTTGGCAGGAGAAGGGCCCAGCATTTT
CDR3 protein: CASSIVGRRRAQHF

D gene: NA
clone size: few
J gene: TRBJ1-2
V gene: TRBV20-1
CDR3 DNA: TGCAGTGCTAGTGTAGGGAATGGCTACACCTTC
CDR3 protein: CSASVGNGYTF

D gene: TRBD1
clone size: few
J gene: TRBJ1-1
V gene: TRBV19
CDR3 DNA: TGTGCCAGTAGTCGACAGGGGCACACTGAAGCTTTCTTT
CDR3 protein: CASSRQGHTEAFF

D gene: NA
clone size: many
J gene: TRBJ1-5
V gene: TRBV7-9
CDR3 DNA: TGTGCCAGCAATCCAGGGGGCAATCAGCCCCAGCATTTT
CDR3 protein: CASNPGGNQPQHF

D gene: NA
clone size: few
J gene: TRBJ2-1
V gene: TRBV12-3/TRBV12-4
CDR3 DNA: TGTGCCAGTTGGGCAGGCTTCTACAATGAGCAGTTCTTC
CDR3 protein: CASWAGFYNEQFF

D gene: TRBD2
clone size: few
J gene: TRBJ2-1
V gene: TRBV27
CDR3 DNA: TGTGCCAGCAGTCGCGGGGGGAGTACGTATGAGCAGTTCTTC
CDR3 protein: CASSRGGSTYEQFF

D gene: TRBD1
clone size: many
J gene: TRBJ1-1
V gene: TRBV7-6
CDR3 DNA: TGTGCCAGCAGCCAGACAGGGGGGATCACTGAAGCTTTCTTT
CDR3 protein: CASSQTGGITEAFF

D gene: NA
clone size: few
J gene: TRBJ2-7
V gene: TRBV19
CDR3 DNA: TGTGCCAGTAGTATCGCAGGGGGGGACTACGAGCAGTACTTC
CDR3 protein: CASSIAGGDYEQYF

D gene: TRBD1
clone size: few
J gene: TRBJ2-6
V gene: TRBV6-1
CDR3 DNA: TGTGCCAGCAGTGGGACAGGGGCCCCGCTCTGGGCCAACGTCCTGACTTTC
CDR3 protein: CASSGTGAPLWANVLTF

D gene: NA
clone size: few
J gene: TRBJ2-7
V gene: TRBV5-3
CDR3 DNA: TGTGCCAGCAGCTCCGGTGGAGACGAGCAGTACTTC
CDR3 protein: CASSSGGDEQYF

D gene: NA
clone size: once
J gene: TRBJ1-5
V gene: TRBV4-1
CDR3 DNA: TGCGCCAGCAGCCAAGTATCAGATGGCAATCAGCCCCAGCATTTT
CDR3 protein: CASSQVSDGNQPQHF

D gene: TRBD1
clone size: few
J gene: TRBJ2-4
V gene: TRBV7-8
CDR3 DNA: TGTGCCAGCAGCTCCTCCTCCGGACAGGCTCTAGCCAAAAACATTCAGTACTTC
CDR3 protein: CASSSSSGQALAKNIQYF

D gene: NA
clone size: few
J gene: TRBJ2-5
V gene: TRBV7-9
CDR3 DNA: TGTGCCAGCAGCTTCCGGGAACGAGGGGAAGAGACCCAGTACTTC
CDR3 protein: CASSFRERGEETQYF

D gene: TRBD1
clone size: NA
J gene: TRBJ2-1
V gene: TRBV7-9
CDR3 DNA: TGTGCCAGCAGAAATGGACAGGGGGCGCCGGTTTATGAGCAGTTCTTC
CDR3 protein: CASRNGQGAPVYEQFF

D gene: NA
clone size: few
J gene: TRBJ2-1
V gene: TRBV6-5
CDR3 DNA: TGTGCCAGCGAAAACAGGGGGGGAAATGAGCAGTTCTTC
CDR3 protein: CASENRGGNEQFF

D gene: NA
clone size: NA
J gene: TRBJ2-5
V gene: TRBV11-2
CDR3 DNA: TGTGCCAGCAGCTTAGGCCAGGGGCTCCGGACGGAAGAGACCCAGTACTTC
CDR3 protein: CASSLGQGLRTEETQYF

D gene: TRBD1
clone size: NA
J gene: TRBJ1-2
V gene: TRBV27
CDR3 DNA: TGTGCCAGCAGTATAACAGGGGGCGGCTATGGCTACACCTTC
CDR3 protein: CASSITGGGYGYTF

D gene: NA
clone size: NA
J gene: TRBJ1-6
V gene: TRBV6-2/TRBV6-3
CDR3 DNA: TGTGCCAGCGGGCCCTTGATGAATTCACCCCTCCACTTT
CDR3 protein: CASGPLMNSPLHF

D gene: NA
clone size: few
J gene: TRBJ1-2
V gene: TRBV4-1
CDR3 DNA: TGCGCCAGCAGCCAAACCCGGGTCGGACAGCTCTATGGCTACACCTTC
CDR3 protein: CASSQTRVGQLYGYTF

D gene: TRBD2
clone size: NA
J gene: TRBJ2-1
V gene: TRBV7-6
CDR3 DNA: TGTGTCAGCAGCTCTAATAGCGGGGGGGTCTGCAATGAGCAGTTCTTC
CDR3 protein: CVSSSNSGGVCNEQFF

D gene: NA
clone size: few
J gene: TRBJ2-7
V gene: TRBV20-1
CDR3 DNA: TGCAGTGCTTTCGGTCGGCCGGCGGGTTATAGCTCCTACGAGCAGTACTTC
CDR3 protein: CSAFGRPAGYSSYEQYF

D gene: TRBD1
clone size: few
J gene: TRBJ1-2
V gene: TRBV7-9
CDR3 DNA: TGTGCCAGCAGCTCCGTCGACAGGGGGCTAAGATTCCACTATGGCTACACCTTC
CDR3 protein: CASSSVDRGLRFHYGYTF

D gene: TRBD2
clone size: NA
J gene: TRBJ2-1
V gene: TRBV29-1
CDR3 DNA: TGCAGCGCCTGGGGGGGGGCCTACAATGAGCAGTTCTTC
CDR3 protein: CSAWGGAYNEQFF

D gene: NA
clone size: many
J gene: TRBJ2-5
V gene: TRBV7-6
CDR3 DNA: TGTGCCAGCAGCTTAGTGCAGGCGACGTTTCAAGAGACCCAGTACTTC
CDR3 protein: CASSLVQATFQETQYF

D gene: NA
clone size: NA
J gene: TRBJ2-1
V gene: TRBV29-1
CDR3 DNA: TGCAGCGTTGTACTACACAATGAGCAGTTCTTC
CDR3 protein: CSVVLHNEQFF

D gene: NA
clone size: NA
J gene: TRBJ2-2
V gene: TRBV12-3/TRBV12-4
CDR3 DNA: TGTGCCAGCAGTTTCGTGGGTCTGAACACCGGGGAGCTGTTTTTT
CDR3 protein: CASSFVGLNTGELFF

D gene: TRBD1
clone size: NA
J gene: TRBJ2-1
V gene: TRBV6-1
CDR3 DNA: TGTGCCAGCAGTAGGGGTGGGAGCAGGGGGCATTACAATGAGCAGTTCTTC
CDR3 protein: CASSRGGSRGHYNEQFF

D gene: TRBD1
clone size: NA
J gene: TRBJ1-5
V gene: TRBV28
CDR3 DNA: TGTGCCAGCATCCATGGCCGGGACAGGAATCAGCCCCAGCATTTT
CDR3 protein: CASIHGRDRNQPQHF

D gene: NA
clone size: NA
J gene: TRBJ2-1
V gene: TRBV24-1
CDR3 DNA: TGTGCCACCAGTGATATCGGCAGCTACAATGAGCAGTTCTTC
CDR3 protein: CATSDIGSYNEQFF

D gene: TRBD1
clone size: NA
J gene: TRBJ2-6
V gene: TRBV5-4
CDR3 DNA: TGTGCCAGCAGCCTCCCAGCGGGACAGGGGATCTCTGGGGCCAACGTCCTGACTTTC
CDR3 protein: CASSLPAGQGISGANVLTF

D gene: NA
clone size: NA
J gene: TRBJ2-7
V gene: TRBV12-3/TRBV12-4
CDR3 DNA: TGTGCCAGCAGTTTTAAATCCTACGAGCAGTACTTC
CDR3 protein: CASSFKSYEQYF

D gene: TRBD1
clone size: NA
J gene: TRBJ1-6
V gene: TRBV27
CDR3 DNA: TGTGCCAGCGGGTGGGACAGGGAATATAATTCACCCCTCCACTTT
CDR3 protein: CASGWDREYNSPLHF

D gene: NA
clone size: few
J gene: TRBJ2-5
V gene: TRBV7-9
CDR3 DNA: TGTGCCAGCAGCTTTGGAGTGTCCGGGGGACCATCCAAAGTGGTCCAGTACTTC
CDR3 protein: CASSFGVSGGPSKVVQYF

D gene: NA
clone size: NA
J gene: TRBJ2-1
V gene: TRBV19
CDR3 DNA: TGTGCCAGTATGGTAGGGGTCGGCTCCTACAATGAGCAGTTCTTC
CDR3 protein: CASMVGVGSYNEQFF

D gene: TRBD1
clone size: NA
J gene: TRBJ2-7
V gene: TRBV4-1
CDR3 DNA: TGCGCCAGCAGCCTGCCGGGACAGGGGTTTCGCGAGCAGTACTTC
CDR3 protein: CASSLPGQGFREQYF

D gene: NA
clone size: few
J gene: TRBJ1-6
V gene: TRBV6-6
CDR3 DNA: TGTGCCAGCAGTACGGGGGGAGATGTTTATAATTCACCCCTCCACTTT
CDR3 protein: CASSTGGDVYNSPLHF

D gene: TRBD1
clone size: NA
J gene: TRBJ1-1
V gene: TRBV12-3/TRBV12-4
CDR3 DNA: TGTGCCAGCAGTTTCCCCTGGGACAGTCCGAACACTGAAGCTTTCTTT
CDR3 protein: CASSFPWDSPNTEAFF

D gene: NA
clone size: NA
J gene: TRBJ1-1
V gene: TRBV27
CDR3 DNA: TGTGCCAGCAGTTTCGCAGGGCGCGTGAACACTGAAGCTTTCTTT
CDR3 protein: CASSFAGRVNTEAFF

D gene: NA
clone size: many
J gene: TRBJ2-5
V gene: TRBV7-2
CDR3 DNA: TGTGCCAGCAGCTCGACGTACAGGTTACAAGAGACCCAGTACTTC
CDR3 protein: CASSSTYRLQETQYF

D gene: NA
clone size: few
J gene: TRBJ1-5
V gene: TRBV6-1
CDR3 DNA: TGTGCCAGCAGTGAGAGGAGCAATCAGCCCCAGCATTTT
CDR3 protein: CASSERSNQPQHF

D gene: NA
clone size: NA
J gene: TRBJ2-5
V gene: TRBV6-2/TRBV6-3
CDR3 DNA: TGTGCCAGCAGTTACAGTCCTGGGCCTCTTTATCAAGAGACCCAGTACTTC
CDR3 protein: CASSYSPGPLYQETQYF

D gene: NA
clone size: NA
J gene: TRBJ2-7
V gene: TRBV27
CDR3 DNA: TGTGCCAGCAGTTTCTCGCCCACCTACGAGCAGTACTTC
CDR3 protein: CASSFSPTYEQYF

D gene: TRBD2
clone size: NA
J gene: TRBJ2-7
V gene: TRBV5-1
CDR3 DNA: TGCGCCAGCAGCTTGGCCCGGGGGGTCAAGTCCTACGAGCAGTACTTC
CDR3 protein: CASSLARGVKSYEQYF

D gene: NA
clone size: NA
J gene: TRBJ1-5
V gene: TRBV6-5
CDR3 DNA: TGTGCCAGCAGTCCCACAGGGCAGGTCAATCAGCCCCAGCATTTT
CDR3 protein: CASSPTGQVNQPQHF

D gene: NA
clone size: NA
J gene: TRBJ2-1
V gene: TRBV20-1
CDR3 DNA: TGCAGTGCTAGGGAACAGGGACTATCCTACAATGAGCAGTTCTTC
CDR3 protein: CSAREQGLSYNEQFF

D gene: TRBD1
clone size: NA
J gene: TRBJ2-7
V gene: TRBV5-4
CDR3 DNA: TGTGCCAGCGGAACAGAAACCCCGGGACAGAACTACGAGCAGTACTTC
CDR3 protein: CASGTETPGQNYEQYF

D gene: NA
clone size: NA
J gene: TRBJ2-1
V gene: TRBV6-2/TRBV6-3
CDR3 DNA: TGTGCCAGCAGTTACTCTAGTAGCGACTACAATGAGCAGTTCTTC
CDR3 protein: CASSYSSSDYNEQFF

D gene: TRBD1
clone size: NA
J gene: TRBJ1-5
V gene: TRBV12-3/TRBV12-4
CDR3 DNA: TGTGCCAGCAGTTTAAGGCGGGGGGACAGGGGAAGGGGCAATCAGCCCCAGCATTTT
CDR3 protein: CASSLRRGDRGRGNQPQHF

D gene: TRBD2
clone size: many
J gene: TRBJ2-7
V gene: TRBV7-7
CDR3 DNA: TGTGCTAGCAGCCCCAACAGCGGGGCGACTTTCTACGAGCAGTACTTC
CDR3 protein: CASSPNSGATFYEQYF

D gene: NA
clone size: NA
J gene: TRBJ2-5
V gene: TRBV7-4
CDR3 DNA: TGTGCCAGCAGCCCAGAGTTATCAGGGACCCAGTACTTC
CDR3 protein: CASSPELSGTQYF

D gene: NA
clone size: NA
J gene: TRBJ2-7
V gene: TRBV27
CDR3 DNA: TGTGCCAGCAGAAAGGGCGGGATCCACGAGCAGTACTTC
CDR3 protein: CASRKGGIHEQYF

D gene: TRBD1
clone size: few
J gene: TRBJ1-2
V gene: TRBV6-5
CDR3 DNA: TGTGCCAGCAGTTCGGACATCTTTGGACAGGCAGCCACCTTC
CDR3 protein: CASSSDIFGQAATF

D gene: NA
clone size: NA
J gene: TRBJ1-2
V gene: TRBV27
CDR3 DNA: TGTGCCAGCAGTTCCCTTACTACATCGGACTACACCTTC
CDR3 protein: CASSSLTTSDYTF

D gene: TRBD1
clone size: many
J gene: TRBJ2-1
V gene: TRBV7-9
CDR3 DNA: TGTGCCAGCAGCACGGACAGGGAAATGGCGGATGAGCAGTTCTTC
CDR3 protein: CASSTDREMADEQFF

D gene: NA
clone size: few
J gene: TRBJ1-1
V gene: TRBV7-9
CDR3 DNA: TGTGCCAGCAGCTTAGCGGGGTCCGGGGGAACTGAAGCTTTCTTT
CDR3 protein: CASSLAGSGGTEAFF

D gene: TRBD1
clone size: few
J gene: TRBJ1-2
V gene: TRBV6-5
CDR3 DNA: TGTGCCAGCAGGGCCGGGACAGGGCGGGGCTACACCTTC
CDR3 protein: CASRAGTGRGYTF

D gene: TRBD2
clone size: few
J gene: TRBJ2-2
V gene: TRBV2
CDR3 DNA: TGTGCCAGCAGTGAAACGGGGGGGCCTGCCGGGGAGCTGTTTTTT
CDR3 protein: CASSETGGPAGELFF

D gene: TRBD2
clone size: NA
J gene: TRBJ2-3
V gene: TRBV7-4
CDR3 DNA: TGTGCCAGCAGTTCGACTAGCGGGGGAGCCACAGATACGCAGTATTTT
CDR3 protein: CASSSTSGGATDTQYF